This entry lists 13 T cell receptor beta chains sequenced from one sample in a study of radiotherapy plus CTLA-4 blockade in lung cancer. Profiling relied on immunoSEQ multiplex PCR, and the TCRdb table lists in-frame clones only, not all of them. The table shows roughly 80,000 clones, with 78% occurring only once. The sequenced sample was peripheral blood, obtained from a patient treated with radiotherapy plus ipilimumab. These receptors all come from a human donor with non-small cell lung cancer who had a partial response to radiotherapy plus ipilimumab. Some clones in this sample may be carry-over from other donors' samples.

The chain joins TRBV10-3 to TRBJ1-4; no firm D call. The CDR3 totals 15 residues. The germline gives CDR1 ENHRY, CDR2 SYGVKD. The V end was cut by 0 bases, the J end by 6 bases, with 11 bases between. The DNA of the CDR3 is TGTGCCATCAGTGAGTCGGAGAGGGTTGATGAAAAACTGTTTTTT. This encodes CAISESERVDEKLFF.

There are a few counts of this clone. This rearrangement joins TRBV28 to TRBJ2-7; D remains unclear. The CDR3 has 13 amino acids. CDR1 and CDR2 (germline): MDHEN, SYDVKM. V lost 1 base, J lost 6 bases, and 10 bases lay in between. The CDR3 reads CASSLFPSREQYF. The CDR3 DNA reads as TGTGCCAGCAGTTTATTCCCCTCCCGCGAGCAGTACTTC.

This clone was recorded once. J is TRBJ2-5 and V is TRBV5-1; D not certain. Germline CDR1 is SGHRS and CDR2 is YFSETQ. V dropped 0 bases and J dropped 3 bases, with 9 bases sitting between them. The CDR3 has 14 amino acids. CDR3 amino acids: CASSLVLDKETQYF. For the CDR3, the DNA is TGCGCCAGCAGCTTGGTGCTAGATAAAGAGACCCAGTACTTC.

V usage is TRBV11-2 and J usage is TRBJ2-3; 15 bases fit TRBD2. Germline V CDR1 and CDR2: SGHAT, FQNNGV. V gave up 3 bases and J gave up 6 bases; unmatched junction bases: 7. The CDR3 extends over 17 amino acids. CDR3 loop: CASSFRGLAGGFDTQYF. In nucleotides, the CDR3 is TGTGCCAGCAGCTTCCGGGGACTAGCGGGAGGCTTTGATACGCAGTATTTT.

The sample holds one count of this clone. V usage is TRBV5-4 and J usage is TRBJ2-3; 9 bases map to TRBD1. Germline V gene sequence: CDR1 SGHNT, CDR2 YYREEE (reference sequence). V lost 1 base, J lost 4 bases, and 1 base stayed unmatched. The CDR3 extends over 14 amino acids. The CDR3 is CASSLTGGADTQYF. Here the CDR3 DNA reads TGTGCCAGCAGCTTGACAGGGGGCGCAGATACGCAGTATTTT.

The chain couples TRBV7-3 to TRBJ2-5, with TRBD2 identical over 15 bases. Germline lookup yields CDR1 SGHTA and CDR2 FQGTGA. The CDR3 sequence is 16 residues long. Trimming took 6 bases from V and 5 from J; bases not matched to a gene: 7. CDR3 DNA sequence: TGTGCCAGCAGTAGGGGGACTAGCGGGAGGTCTGAGACCCAGTACTTC. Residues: CASSRGTSGRSETQYF.

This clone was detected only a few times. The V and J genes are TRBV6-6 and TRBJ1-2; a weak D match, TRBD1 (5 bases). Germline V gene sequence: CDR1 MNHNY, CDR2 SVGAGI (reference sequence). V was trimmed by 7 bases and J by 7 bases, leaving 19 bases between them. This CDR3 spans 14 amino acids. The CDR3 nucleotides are TGTGCCAGCACCCCCTCGGGAGGGGCCTTTGGCTACACCTTC. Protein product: CASTPSGGAFGYTF.

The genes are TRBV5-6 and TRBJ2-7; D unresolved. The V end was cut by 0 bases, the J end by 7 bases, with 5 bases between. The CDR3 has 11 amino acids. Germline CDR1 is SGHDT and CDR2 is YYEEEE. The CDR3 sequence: CASSLGGEQYF. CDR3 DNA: TGTGCCAGCAGCTTGGGCGGAGAGCAGTACTTC.

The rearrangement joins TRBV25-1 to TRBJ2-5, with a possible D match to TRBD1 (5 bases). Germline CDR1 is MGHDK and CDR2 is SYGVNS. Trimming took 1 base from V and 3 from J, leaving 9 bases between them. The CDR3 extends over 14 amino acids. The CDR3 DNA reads TGTGCCAGCAGTGAATTCAAAGGGGAAGAGACCCAGTACTTC. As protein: CASSEFKGEETQYF. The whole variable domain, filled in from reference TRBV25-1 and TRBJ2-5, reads EADIYQTPRYLVIGTGKKITLECSQTMGHDKMYWYQQDPGMELHLIHYSYGVNSTEKGDLSSESTVSRIRTEHFPLTLESARPSHTSQYLCASSEFKGEETQYFGPGTRLLVL.

CDR3 sequence: CATSRMAGGVGTDTQYF. The CDR3 nucleotides are TGTGCCACCAGCCGGATGGCGGGAGGGGTTGGCACAGATACGCAGTATTTT. V gene TRBV15 combines with J gene TRBJ2-3; 9 bases map to TRBD2. The CDR3 has 17 amino acids. Germline V gives CDR1 LNHNV, CDR2 YYDKDF (reference sequence). V shed 5 bases, J shed 1 base, and the junction held 10 bases outside the gene matches.

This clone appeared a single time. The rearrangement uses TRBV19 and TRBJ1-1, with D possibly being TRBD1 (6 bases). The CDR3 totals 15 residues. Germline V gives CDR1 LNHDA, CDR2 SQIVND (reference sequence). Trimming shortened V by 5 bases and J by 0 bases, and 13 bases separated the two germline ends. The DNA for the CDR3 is TGTGCCAGTAGTTTGAATGGACAGTTGAACACTGAAGCTTTCTTT. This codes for CASSLNGQLNTEAFF.

The CDR3 sequence: CASRKDRAGYNEQFF. DNA of the CDR3: TGTGCCAGCAGGAAGGACAGGGCGGGATACAATGAGCAGTTCTTC. The J gene is TRBJ2-1, the V gene TRBV6-1; 8 bases map to TRBD1. With V trimmed by 6 bases and J by 4 bases, 8 bases remained unmatched. The CDR3 sequence is 15 residues long. Looked up from germline, CDR1 is MNHNS and CDR2 is SASEGT.

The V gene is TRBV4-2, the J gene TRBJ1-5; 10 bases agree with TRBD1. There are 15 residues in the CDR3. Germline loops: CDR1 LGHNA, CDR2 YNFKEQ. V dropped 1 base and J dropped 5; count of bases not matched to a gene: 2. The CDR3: CASSQGGTGDQPQHF. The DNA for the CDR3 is TGTGCCAGCAGCCAAGGAGGGACAGGGGATCAGCCCCAGCATTTT.